This TCR beta chain was identified during a study of TIL therapy for anti-PD-1-resistant metastatic lung cancer. The CDR3 sequence is 14 residues long. Germline CDR1 SGHTA, CDR2 FQGNSA. V shed 2 bases and J shed 3 bases, with 10 bases lying between them. Time point: pre-treatment sample, taken before nivolumab and TIL therapy. Most excised metastases sampled were pleural nodules or supraclavicular lymph nodes. Sequencing used immunoSEQ v3. Only in-frame clones appear in the TCRdb table, and some are missing; sequencing was by immunoSEQ multiplex PCR. The table records about 95,000 clones, around three fifths of them present only once.

This sequence joins TRBV7-2 and TRBJ1-1; possible D gene TRBD1, 5 bases. The receptor comes from a person between 25 and 80 years old with non-small cell lung cancer. Sequenced here: tumor tissue, sampled at baseline. The chain's CDR3 is CASSLQGGDTEAFF. CDR3 bases: TGTGCCAGCAGCTTACAGGGTGGGGACACTGAAGCTTTCTTT.